This T cell receptor beta chain was identified during a study of blood T cell repertoires in COVID-19. In the authors' methods: Amplifying reference gene primers gave estimates of nucleated cell counts. Measured with immunoSEQ multiplex PCR; TCRdb has only the in-frame clones, and not every one. V, J and clone size were drawn from that table, and D and trimming were deduced from the DNA. The sample carries 200,000 to 250,000 clones, 80% to 90% recorded once. V gave up 3 bases and J gave up 3 bases, with 11 bases separating them. The CDR3 runs 14 residues. In germline, CDR1 is DFQATT, CDR2 SNEGSKA (reference sequence).

Material for sequencing was PBMCs or T cells enriched from blood (not recorded which). The TCR comes from a woman between 25 and 40 years old who had been exposed to COVID-19. The J gene is TRBJ1-4, the V gene TRBV20-1; D gene uncertain. Here the CDR3 reads CSASPDWANEKLFF. As DNA, the CDR3 is TGCAGTGCTAGTCCCGACTGGGCTAATGAAAAACTGTTTTTT.